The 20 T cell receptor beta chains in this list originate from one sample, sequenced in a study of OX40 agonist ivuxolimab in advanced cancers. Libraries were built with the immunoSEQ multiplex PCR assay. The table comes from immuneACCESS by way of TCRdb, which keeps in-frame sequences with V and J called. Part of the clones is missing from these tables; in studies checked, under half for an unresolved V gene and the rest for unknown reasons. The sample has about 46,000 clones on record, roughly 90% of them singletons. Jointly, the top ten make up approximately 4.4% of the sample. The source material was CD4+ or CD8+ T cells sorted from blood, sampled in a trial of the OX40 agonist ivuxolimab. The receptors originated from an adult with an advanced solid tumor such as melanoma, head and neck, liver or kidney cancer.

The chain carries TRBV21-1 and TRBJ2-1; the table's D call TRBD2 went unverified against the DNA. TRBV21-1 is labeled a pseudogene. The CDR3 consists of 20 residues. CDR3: CASSNWDRLAGGQFYNEQFF. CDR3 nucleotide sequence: TGTGCCAGCAGCAATTGGGATAGACTAGCGGGAGGGCAATTCTACAATGAGCAGTTCTTC.

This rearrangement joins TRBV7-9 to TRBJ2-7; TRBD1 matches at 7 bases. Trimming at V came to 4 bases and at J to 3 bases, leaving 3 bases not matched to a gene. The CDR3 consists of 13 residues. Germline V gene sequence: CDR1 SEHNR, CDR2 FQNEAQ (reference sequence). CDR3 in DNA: TGTGCCAGCAGCTACCGGGACAGCTACGAGCAGTACTTC. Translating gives CASSYRDSYEQYF.

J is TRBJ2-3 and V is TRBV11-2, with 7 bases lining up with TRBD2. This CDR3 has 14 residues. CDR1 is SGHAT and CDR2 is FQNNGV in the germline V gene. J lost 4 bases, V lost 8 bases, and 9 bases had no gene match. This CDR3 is CASGAGVSADTQYF. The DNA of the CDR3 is TGTGCCAGCGGGGCGGGGGTTTCGGCAGATACGCAGTATTTT.

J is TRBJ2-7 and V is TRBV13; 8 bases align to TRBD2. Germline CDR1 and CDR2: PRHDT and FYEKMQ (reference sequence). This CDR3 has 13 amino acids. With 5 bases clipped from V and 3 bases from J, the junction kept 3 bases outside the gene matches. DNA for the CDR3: TGTGCCAGCAGCCGCGGGACTAGCTACGAGCAGTACTTC. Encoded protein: CASSRGTSYEQYF.

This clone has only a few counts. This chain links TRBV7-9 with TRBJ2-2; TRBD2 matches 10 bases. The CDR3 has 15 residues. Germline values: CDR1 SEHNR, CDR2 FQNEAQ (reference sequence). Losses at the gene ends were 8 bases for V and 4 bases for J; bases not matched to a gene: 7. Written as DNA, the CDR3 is TGTGCCAGCTCATTACAGCGGGAGGGCACCGGGGAGCTGTTTTTT. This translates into CASSLQREGTGELFF.

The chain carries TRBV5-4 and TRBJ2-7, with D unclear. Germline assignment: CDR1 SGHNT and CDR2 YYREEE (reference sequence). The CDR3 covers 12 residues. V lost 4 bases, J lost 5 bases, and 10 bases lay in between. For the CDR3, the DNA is TGTGCCAGCAGCCTAGACACTCACGAGCAGTACGTC. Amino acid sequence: CASSLDTHEQYV.

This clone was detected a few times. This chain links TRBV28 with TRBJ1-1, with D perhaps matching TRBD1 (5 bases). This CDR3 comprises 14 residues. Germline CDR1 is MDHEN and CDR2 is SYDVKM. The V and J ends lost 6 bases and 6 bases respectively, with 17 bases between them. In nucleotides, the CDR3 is TGTGCCAGCAGCTATCCCGTGGCAGGGTCTGAAGCTTTCTTT. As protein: CASSYPVAGSEAFF. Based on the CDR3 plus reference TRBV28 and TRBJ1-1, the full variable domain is DVKVTQSSRYLVKRTGEKVFLECVQDMDHENMFWYRQDPGLGLRLIYFSYDVKMKEKGDIPEGYSVSREKKERFSLILESASTNQTSMYLCASSYPVAGSEAFFGQGTRLTVV.

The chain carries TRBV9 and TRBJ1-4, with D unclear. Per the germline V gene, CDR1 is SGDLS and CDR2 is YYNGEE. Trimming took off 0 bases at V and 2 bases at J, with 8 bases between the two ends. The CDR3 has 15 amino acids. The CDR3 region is CASSVDLSTNEKLFF. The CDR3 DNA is TGTGCCAGCAGCGTAGATCTGAGTACTAATGAAAAACTGTTTTTT.

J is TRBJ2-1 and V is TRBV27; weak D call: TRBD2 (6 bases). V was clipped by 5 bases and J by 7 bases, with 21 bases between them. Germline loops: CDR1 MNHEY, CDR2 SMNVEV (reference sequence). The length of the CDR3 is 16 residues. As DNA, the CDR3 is TGTGCCAGCAGTCCTAGCTGGGGGGAGGATGGAAATGAGCAGTTCTTC. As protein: CASSPSWGEDGNEQFF.

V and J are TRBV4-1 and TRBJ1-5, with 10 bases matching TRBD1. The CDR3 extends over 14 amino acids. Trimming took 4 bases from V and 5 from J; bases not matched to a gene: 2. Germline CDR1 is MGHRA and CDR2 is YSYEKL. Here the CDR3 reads CASSPGQGYQPQHF. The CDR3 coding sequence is TGCGCCAGCAGCCCGGGACAGGGGTATCAGCCCCAGCATTTT.

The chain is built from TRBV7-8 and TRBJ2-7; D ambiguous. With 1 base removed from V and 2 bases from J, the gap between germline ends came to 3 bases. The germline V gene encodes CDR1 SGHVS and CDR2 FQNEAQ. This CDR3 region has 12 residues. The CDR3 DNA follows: TGTGCCAGCAGCTTAGGGACCTACGAGCAGTACTTC. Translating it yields CASSLGTYEQYF.

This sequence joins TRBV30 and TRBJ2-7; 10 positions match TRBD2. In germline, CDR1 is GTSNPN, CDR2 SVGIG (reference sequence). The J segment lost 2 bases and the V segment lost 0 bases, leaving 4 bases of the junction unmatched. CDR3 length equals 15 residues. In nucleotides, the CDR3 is TGTGCCTGGAGTGTAGGGAGCGGGAGGGCCTACGAGCAGTACTTC. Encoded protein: CAWSVGSGRAYEQYF.

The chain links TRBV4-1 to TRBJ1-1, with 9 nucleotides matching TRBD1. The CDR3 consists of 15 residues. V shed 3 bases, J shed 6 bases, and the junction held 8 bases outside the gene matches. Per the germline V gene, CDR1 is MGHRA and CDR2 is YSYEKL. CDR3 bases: TGCGCCAGCAGCCACCCCGGGACAGGGAGTCCTGAAGCTTTCTTT. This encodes CASSHPGTGSPEAFF.

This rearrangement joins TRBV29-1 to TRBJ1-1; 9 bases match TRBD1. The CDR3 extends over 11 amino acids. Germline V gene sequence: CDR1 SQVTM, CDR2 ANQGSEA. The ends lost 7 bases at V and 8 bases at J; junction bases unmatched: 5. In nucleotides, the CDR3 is TGCAGCGGCCGACAGGGGGGAGAAGCTTTCTTT. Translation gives CSGRQGGEAFF.

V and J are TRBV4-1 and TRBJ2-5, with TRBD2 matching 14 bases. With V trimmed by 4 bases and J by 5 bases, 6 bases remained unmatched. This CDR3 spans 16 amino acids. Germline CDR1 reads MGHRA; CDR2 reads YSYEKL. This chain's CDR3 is CASSPRTSGRWETQYF. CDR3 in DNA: TGCGCCAGCAGCCCCAGGACTAGCGGGAGGTGGGAGACCCAGTACTTC.

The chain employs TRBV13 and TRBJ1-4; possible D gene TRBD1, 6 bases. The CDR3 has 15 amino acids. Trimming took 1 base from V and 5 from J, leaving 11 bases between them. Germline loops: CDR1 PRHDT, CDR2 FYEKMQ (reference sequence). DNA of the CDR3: TGTGCCAGCAGCTTAGCGACAGGTCGGAATGAAAAACTGTTTTTT. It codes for CASSLATGRNEKLFF.

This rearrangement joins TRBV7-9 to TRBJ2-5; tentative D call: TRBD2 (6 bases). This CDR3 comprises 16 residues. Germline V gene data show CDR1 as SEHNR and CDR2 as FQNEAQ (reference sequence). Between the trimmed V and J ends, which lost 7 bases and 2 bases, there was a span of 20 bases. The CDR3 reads CASILEGGMGQETQYF. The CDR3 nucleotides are TGTGCCAGCATCCTGGAGGGCGGGATGGGTCAAGAGACCCAGTACTTC. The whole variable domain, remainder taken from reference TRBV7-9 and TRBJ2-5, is DTGVSQNPRHKITKRGQNVTFRCDPISEHNRLYWYRQTLGQGPEFLTYFQNEAQLEKSRLLSDRFSAERPKGSFSTLEIQRTEQGDSAMYLCASILEGGMGQETQYFGPGTRLLVL.

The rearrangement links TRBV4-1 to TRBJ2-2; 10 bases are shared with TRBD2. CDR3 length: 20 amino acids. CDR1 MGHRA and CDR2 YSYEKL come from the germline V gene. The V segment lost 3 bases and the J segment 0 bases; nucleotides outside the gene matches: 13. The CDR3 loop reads CASSHPLTSGGGPNTGELFF. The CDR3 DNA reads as TGCGCCAGCAGCCACCCTCTTACCAGCGGGGGGGGCCCGAACACCGGGGAGCTGTTTTTT.

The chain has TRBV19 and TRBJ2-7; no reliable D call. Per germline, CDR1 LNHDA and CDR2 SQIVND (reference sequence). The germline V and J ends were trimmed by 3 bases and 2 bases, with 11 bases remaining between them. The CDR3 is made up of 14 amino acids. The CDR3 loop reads CASSIGLPPYEQYF. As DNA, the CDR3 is TGTGCCAGTAGTATTGGGCTACCGCCCTACGAGCAGTACTTC.

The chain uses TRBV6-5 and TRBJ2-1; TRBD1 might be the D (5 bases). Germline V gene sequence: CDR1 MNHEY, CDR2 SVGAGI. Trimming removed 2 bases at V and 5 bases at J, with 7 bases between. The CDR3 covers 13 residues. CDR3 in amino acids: CASSYGANNEQFF. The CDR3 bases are TGTGCCAGCAGTTACGGGGCCAACAATGAGCAGTTCTTC.